The 20 T cell receptor beta chains in this list originate from one sample, sequenced in a study of T cells expressing NK-cell markers. TCRdb derives one entry per CDR3 protein from the 5' RACE reads, leaving out DNA. The listing contains 300,000 or so distinct CDR3 sequences. Specimen: blood T cells: a sorted CD56 or NKG2C T cell subset, CD4+ or CD8+ T cells, or bulk PBMC T cells (not recorded which). All receptors derive from a woman between 18 and 69 years old in good health.

This rearrangement joins TRBV20-1 to TRBJ2-7; TCRdb's D call of TRBD2 is untestable without DNA. Germline V gene data show CDR1 as DFQATT and CDR2 as SNEGSKA (reference sequence). This CDR3 has 16 amino acids. This CDR3 reads CSATVPSGSMTYEQYF.

This CDR3 reads CASSVTSGANVLTF. The rearrangement uses TRBV12-3 or TRBV12-4 and TRBJ2-6. The length of the CDR3 is 14 residues.

V is TRBV11-2 and J is TRBJ1-2; the D call of TRBD1 rests on TCRdb alone, since no DNA is present to check it. The CDR3 runs 14 residues. CDR1 SGHAT and CDR2 FQNNGV come from the germline V gene. The CDR3 sequence is CASSQRPGNYGYTF.

The chain links TRBV25-1 to TRBJ1-1; TCRdb reports TRBD1, a call that lacks DNA to check it against. CDR1 is MGHDK, CDR2 SYGVNS, per germline. This CDR3 is built from 14 residues. CDR3 sequence reads: CASSEGQPNTEAFF.

This chain joins TRBV6-2 or TRBV6-3 and TRBJ1-1. CDR1 and CDR2 (germline): MNHEY, SVGEGT. The length of the CDR3 is 13 residues. The CDR3 is CASRLQGMGEAFF.

The chain couples TRBV5-1 to TRBJ1-1. The CDR3 consists of 14 residues. CDR1 is SGHRS, CDR2 YFSETQ, per germline. The CDR3 spells CASSVAYRNTEAFF.

CDR3 sequence reads: CASTKTGGSSGNTIYF. The chain recombines TRBV6-1 with TRBJ1-3; the D gene TCRdb calls, TRBD1, cannot be checked with no DNA. Germline-derived CDR1 and CDR2 are MNHNS and SASEGT. The CDR3 runs 16 residues.

The chain is built from TRBV6-1 and TRBJ2-3; absent DNA, TCRdb's TRBD1 call cannot be checked. Germline CDR1 and CDR2: MNHNS and SASEGT. This CDR3 has 17 amino acids. CDR3: CASRKRRTGPSTDTQYF.

V gene TRBV19 combines with J gene TRBJ2-1; TCRdb names TRBD1, which stays unverified in the absence of DNA. Germline assignment: CDR1 LNHDA and CDR2 SQIVND (reference sequence). This CDR3 has 14 amino acids. CDR3 sequence: CASRNGGRLFEQFF.

The chain uses TRBV7-2 and TRBJ2-1; the TCRdb call, TRBD1, lacks DNA for checking. Germline-derived CDR1 and CDR2 are SGHTA and FQGNSA. This CDR3 region has 17 residues. CDR3 sequence: CASSFVSSGTESYEQFF. Variable domain in full (rest from reference TRBV7-2 and TRBJ2-1): GAGVSQSPSNKVTEKGKDVELRCDPISGHTALYWYRQSLGQGLEFLIYFQGNSAPDKSGLPSDRFSAERTGGSVSTLTIQRTQQEDSAVYLCASSFVSSGTESYEQFFGPGTRLTVL.

This rearrangement joins TRBV6-1 to TRBJ1-1. The germline V gene has CDR1 MNHNS and CDR2 SASEGT. The CDR3 extends over 13 amino acids. The CDR3 reads CASRRSKNTEAFF.

The V gene is TRBV5-1, the J gene TRBJ2-3; there is no DNA to check the TCRdb D call of TRBD1. CDR3 size: 14 residues. The germline CDR1 and CDR2 sequences are SGHRS and YFSETQ. The CDR3 region is CASSLIPLTDTQYF.

The chain uses TRBV9 and TRBJ1-1. Germline CDR1 and CDR2: SGDLS and YYNGEE. This CDR3 is built from 14 residues. CDR3 in amino acids: CASSVEGHNTEAFF.

The chain employs TRBV29-1 and TRBJ1-1. CDR1 and CDR2 from the germline V gene are SQVTM and ANQGSEA. The CDR3 has 11 residues. The CDR3 reads CSGWGYTEAFF. Combining the CDR3 with reference TRBV29-1 and TRBJ1-1 gives the whole variable domain SAVISQKPSRDICQRGTSLTIQCQVDSQVTMMFWYRQQPGQSLTLIATANQGSEATYESGFVIDKFPISRPNLTFSTLTVSNMSPEDSSIYLCSGWGYTEAFFGQGTRLTVV.

The chain recombines TRBV20-1 with TRBJ2-1; with no DNA, the TCRdb D assignment of TRBD2 cannot be verified. The CDR3 length is 16 residues. CDR1 and CDR2 (germline): DFQATT, SNEGSKA (reference sequence). CDR3 protein: CSAGTSGRPAPNEQFF.

J is TRBJ2-2 and V is TRBV2. This CDR3 has 12 residues. Germline values: CDR1 SNHLY, CDR2 FYNNEI. CDR3 protein: CASSEGNRELFF.

V gene TRBV3-1 combines with J gene TRBJ2-1; absent DNA, TCRdb's TRBD2 call cannot be checked. The CDR3 consists of 14 residues. The germline gives CDR1 LGHDT, CDR2 YNNKEL (reference sequence). CDR3 residues: CASRLAGGHNEQFF.

This chain joins TRBV20-1 and TRBJ1-5; TCRdb returns TRBD1, unconfirmable since there is no DNA. Germline values: CDR1 DFQATT, CDR2 SNEGSKA (reference sequence). The CDR3 totals 18 residues. Here the CDR3 reads CSARVPLARGDSNQPQHF.

The gene calls are TRBV18 and TRBJ1-1; the D gene TCRdb calls, TRBD1, cannot be checked with no DNA. The CDR3 sequence is 15 residues long. Germline V gives CDR1 KGHSH, CDR2 LQKENI. This chain's CDR3 is CASSPSGTVNTEAFF.

The chain joins TRBV5-1 to TRBJ1-5. Germline values: CDR1 SGHRS, CDR2 YFSETQ. The CDR3 runs 14 residues. The CDR3: CASSARDGLGPQHF.